What follows is one TCR beta chain and its context. Its target is unknown. These data originate in a study of chemoradiotherapy in HPV16-positive cancers. The CDR3 consists of 15 residues. Germline CDR1 MGHRA, CDR2 YSYEKL. The V end was cut by 1 base, the J end by 0 bases, with 7 bases between. Findings and limits, study-wide: Candidate HPV-specific clones and E7-related TCR motifs grew in tumor during treatment.

The protocol was immunoSEQ multiplex PCR, while the TCRdb copy is restricted to in-frame clones and leaves out a portion. The repertoire holds approximately 13,000 clones, with approximately 70% as singletons. The receptor was isolated from a human donor with HPV-associated anogenital cancer. The chain is built from TRBV4-1 and TRBJ1-3, with D uncertain. Sampling was performed from a patient who underwent chemoradiotherapy. The CDR3 sequence is CASSQATASGNTIYF. CDR3 nucleotides: TGCGCCAGCAGCCAAGCTACAGCCTCTGGAAACACCATATATTTT.